The following is a T cell receptor beta chain sequence with its context. As yet, its antigen is unknown. One end of the junction fails to match germline, which may point to a read error. TCRdb re-derived calls from the RACE reads in MiXCR, one entry per CDR3 protein. The sample lists 150,000 to 200,000 distinct CDR3 sequences; around 30% were seen once. The CDR3 is made up of 11 amino acids. Germline lookup yields CDR1 SQVTM and CDR2 ANQGSEA. The data were taken from a study of human T cells and chemical hapten exposure. Points from the study as a whole: Alopecia affected the donors, so their immune response may differ from healthy people's. TCRs above 1 in 1000 frequency stayed constant with DPC sensitization.

Time point given: pre-sensitization, week 0. Described treatment: therapeutic diphenylcyclopropenone sensitization with weekly scalp DPC. Ahead of applying each patch test, blood was sampled. Patients had alopecia, were aged 18 to 70, and were not pregnant. The chain employs TRBV29-1 and TRBJ1-4; D remains ambiguous. The sample in question was whole blood, obtained in connection with sensitization to the hapten diphenylcyclopropenone (DPC). The sequence was obtained from a woman between 25 and 40 years old with alopecia areata. Some clones in this sample may be carry-over from other donors' samples. The CDR3: CSARYNGKLFF. CDR3 nucleotides: TGCAGCGCCCGTTATAATGGAAAACTGTTTTTT. The full variable domain, its missing parts supplied by reference TRBV29-1 and TRBJ1-4, is SAVISQKPSRDICQRGTSLTIQCQVDSQVTMMFWYRQQPGQSLTLIATANQGSEATYESGFVIDKFPISRPNLTFSTLTVSNMSPEDSSIYLCSARYNGKLFFGSGTQLSVL.